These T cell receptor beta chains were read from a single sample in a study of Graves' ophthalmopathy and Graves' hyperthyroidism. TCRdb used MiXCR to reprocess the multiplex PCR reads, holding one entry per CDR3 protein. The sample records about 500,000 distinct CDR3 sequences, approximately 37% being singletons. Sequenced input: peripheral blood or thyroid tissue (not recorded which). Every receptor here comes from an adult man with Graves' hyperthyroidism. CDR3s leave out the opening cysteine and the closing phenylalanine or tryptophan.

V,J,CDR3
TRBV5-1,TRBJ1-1,ASSLAVGRTEAF
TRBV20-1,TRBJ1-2,SAREGGTYGYT
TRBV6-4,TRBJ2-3,ASTKMTSGSTDTQY
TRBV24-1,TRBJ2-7,ATSDPPAYEQY
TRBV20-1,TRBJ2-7,SASHYFGG
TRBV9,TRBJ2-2,ASSSFGPAGSPGELF
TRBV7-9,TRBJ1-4,ASSPLAGGGEKLF
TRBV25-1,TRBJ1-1,ASSEMRTNAEAF
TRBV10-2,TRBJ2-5,ASSESRGETQY
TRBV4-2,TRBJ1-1,ASSQGDRGNTEAF
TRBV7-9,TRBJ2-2,ASSSSELGTGELF
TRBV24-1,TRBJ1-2,ATKETLGGYT
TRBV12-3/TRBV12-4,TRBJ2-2,ASSLGASGASF
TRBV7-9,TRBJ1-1,ASMGVSFSEAF
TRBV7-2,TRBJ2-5,ASSLGASRRQETQY
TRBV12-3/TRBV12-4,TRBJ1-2,ASSLLGTGDGYT
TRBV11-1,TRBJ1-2,ASTPQGANNYGYT
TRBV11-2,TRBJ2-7,ASSPGLAGGFSSYEQY
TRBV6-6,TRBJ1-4,ASSVGRHILNEKLF
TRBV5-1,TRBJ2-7,ASSALADISYEQH
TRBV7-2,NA,ASSLATRGTERYEQY
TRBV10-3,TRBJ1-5,AISDRRGGQETQH
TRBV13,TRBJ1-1,ASSFLDGTGGNTEAF
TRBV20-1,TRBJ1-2,SARGRQGWYDYGYT
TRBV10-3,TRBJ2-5,AISDYVQETQY
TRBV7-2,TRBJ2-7,ASSLESKRGVPPYEQY
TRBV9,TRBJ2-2,ASSEDTNTGELF
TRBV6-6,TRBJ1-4,ASSYSAATNEKLF
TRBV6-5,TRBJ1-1,ASSYNQGGPEAF
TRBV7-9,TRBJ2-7,ASTQGTGSYEQY
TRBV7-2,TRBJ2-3,ASLAGQGPDTQY
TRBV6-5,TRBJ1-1,ASRNQGMYTEAF
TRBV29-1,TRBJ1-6,SVRGYNSPLH
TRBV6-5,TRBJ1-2,ASSNRQGANYGYT
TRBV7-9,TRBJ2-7,ASSHMDRGASYEQY
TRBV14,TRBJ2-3,ASSEGGDPDTQY
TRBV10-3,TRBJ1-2,AITGAGDYGYT
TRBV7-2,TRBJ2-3,ASSLGASSGTQY
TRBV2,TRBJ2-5,ASSDLSGKEF
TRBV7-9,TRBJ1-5,ASSQDPTGGSNQPQH
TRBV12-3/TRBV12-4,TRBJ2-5,ASRLSGQGETQY
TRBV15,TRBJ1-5,ATSRDRAGGARQPQH
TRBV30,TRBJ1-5,AWSVQDRAQQPQH
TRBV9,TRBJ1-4,ASSVMGAAEKLF
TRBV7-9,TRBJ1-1,ASSLAGHLEAF